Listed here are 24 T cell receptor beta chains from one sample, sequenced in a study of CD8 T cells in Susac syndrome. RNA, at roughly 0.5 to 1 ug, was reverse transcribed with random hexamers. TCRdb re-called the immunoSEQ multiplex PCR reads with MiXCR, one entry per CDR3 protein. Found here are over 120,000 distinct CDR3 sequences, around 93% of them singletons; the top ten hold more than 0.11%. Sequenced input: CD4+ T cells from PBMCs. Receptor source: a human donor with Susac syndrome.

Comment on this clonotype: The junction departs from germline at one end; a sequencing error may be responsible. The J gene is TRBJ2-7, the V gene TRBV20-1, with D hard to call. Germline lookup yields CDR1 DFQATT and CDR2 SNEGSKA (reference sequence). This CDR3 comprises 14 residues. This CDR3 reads CSARDPSSSSEQYF. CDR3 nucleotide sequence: TGCAGTGCTAGAGATCCCTCCTCATCCTCCGAGCAGTACTTC.

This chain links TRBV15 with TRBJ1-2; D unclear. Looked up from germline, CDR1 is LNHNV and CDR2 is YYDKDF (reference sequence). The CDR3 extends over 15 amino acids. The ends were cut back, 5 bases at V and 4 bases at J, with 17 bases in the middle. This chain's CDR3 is CATSPGVRSPYGYTF. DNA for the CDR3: TGTGCCACCAGCCCCGGAGTCAGGAGCCCCTATGGCTACACCTTC.

In DNA form, the CDR3 reads TGTGCCAGCAGCTTGGCAGACACTGAAGCTTTCTTT. Translation gives CASSLADTEAFF. The chain couples TRBV5-4 to TRBJ1-1; D is undetermined. The CDR3 is made up of 12 amino acids. CDR1 is SGHNT, CDR2 YYREEE, per germline (reference sequence). Trimming removed 0 bases from V and 3 bases from J, with 3 bases in between.

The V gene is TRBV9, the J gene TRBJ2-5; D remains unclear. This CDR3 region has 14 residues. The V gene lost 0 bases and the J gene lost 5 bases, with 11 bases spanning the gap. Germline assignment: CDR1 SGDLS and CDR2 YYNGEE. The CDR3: CASSVGSLGETQYF. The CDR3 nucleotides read TGTGCCAGCAGCGTAGGTAGCCTCGGGGAGACCCAGTACTTC.

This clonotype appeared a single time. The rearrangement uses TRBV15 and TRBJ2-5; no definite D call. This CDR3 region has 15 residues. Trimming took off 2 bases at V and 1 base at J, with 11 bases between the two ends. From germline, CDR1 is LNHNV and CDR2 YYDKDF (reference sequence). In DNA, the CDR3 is TGTGCCACCAGCAGAATCTCCGGGCCCCAAGAGACCCAGTACTTC. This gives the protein CATSRISGPQETQYF. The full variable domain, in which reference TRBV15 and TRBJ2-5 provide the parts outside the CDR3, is DAMVIQNPRYQVTQFGKPVTLSCSQTLNHNVMYWYQQKSSQAPKLLFHYYDKDFNNEADTPDNFQSRRPNTSFCFLDIRSPGLGDTAMYLCATSRISGPQETQYFGPGTRLLVL.

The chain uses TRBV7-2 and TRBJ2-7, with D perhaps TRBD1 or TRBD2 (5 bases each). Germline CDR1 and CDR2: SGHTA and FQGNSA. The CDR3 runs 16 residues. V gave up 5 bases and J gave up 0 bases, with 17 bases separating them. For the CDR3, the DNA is TGTGCCAGCAGCGACCCCGGGACCACCAGCTCCTACGAGCAGTACTTC. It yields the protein CASSDPGTTSSYEQYF.

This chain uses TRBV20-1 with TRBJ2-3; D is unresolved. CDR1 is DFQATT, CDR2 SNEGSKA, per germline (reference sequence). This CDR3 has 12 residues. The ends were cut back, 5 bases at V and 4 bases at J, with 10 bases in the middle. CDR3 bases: TGCAGTGCTCTGGAGTCGCCAGATACGCAGTATTTT. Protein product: CSALESPDTQYF.

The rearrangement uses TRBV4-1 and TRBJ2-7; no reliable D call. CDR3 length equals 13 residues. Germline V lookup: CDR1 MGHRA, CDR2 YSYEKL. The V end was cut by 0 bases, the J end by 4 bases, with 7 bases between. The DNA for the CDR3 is TGCGCCAGCAGCCAAGAGCCCAGATACGAGCAGTACTTC. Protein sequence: CASSQEPRYEQYF.

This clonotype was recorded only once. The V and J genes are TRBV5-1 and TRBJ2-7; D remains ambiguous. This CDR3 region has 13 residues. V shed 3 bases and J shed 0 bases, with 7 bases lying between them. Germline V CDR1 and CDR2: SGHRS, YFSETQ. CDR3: CASSSDPSYEQYF. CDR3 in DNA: TGCGCCAGCAGCTCGGACCCCTCCTACGAGCAGTACTTC. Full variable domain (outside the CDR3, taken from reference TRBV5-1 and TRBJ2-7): KAGVTQTPRYLIKTRGQQVTLSCSPISGHRSVSWYQQTPGQGLQFLFEYFSETQRNKGNFPGRFSGRQFSNSRSEMNVSTLELGDSALYLCASSSDPSYEQYFGPGTRLTVT.

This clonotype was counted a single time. The CDR3 coding sequence is TGCAGTGCTAGTCCTGGGGGGCGCGAGGATGAAAAACTGTTTTTT. It specifies CSASPGGREDEKLFF. J is TRBJ1-4 and V is TRBV20-1, with a possible D match to TRBD1 (6 bases). Germline V gene lookup returns CDR1 DFQATT and CDR2 SNEGSKA (reference sequence). The CDR3 sequence is 15 residues long. V was clipped by 3 bases and J by 6 bases, with 17 bases between them.

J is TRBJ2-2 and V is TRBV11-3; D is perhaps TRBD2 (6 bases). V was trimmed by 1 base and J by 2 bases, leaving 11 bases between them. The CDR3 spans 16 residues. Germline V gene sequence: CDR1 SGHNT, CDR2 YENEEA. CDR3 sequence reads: CASSLVSGENTGELFF. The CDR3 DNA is TGTGCCAGCAGCTTAGTTAGCGGAGAAAACACCGGGGAGCTGTTTTTT. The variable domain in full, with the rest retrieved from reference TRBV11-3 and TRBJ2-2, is EAGVVQSPRYKIIEKKQPVAFWCNPISGHNTLYWYLQNLGQGPELLIRYENEEAVDDSQLPKDRFSAERLKGVDSTLKIQPAELGDSAVYLCASSLVSGENTGELFFGEGSRLTVL.

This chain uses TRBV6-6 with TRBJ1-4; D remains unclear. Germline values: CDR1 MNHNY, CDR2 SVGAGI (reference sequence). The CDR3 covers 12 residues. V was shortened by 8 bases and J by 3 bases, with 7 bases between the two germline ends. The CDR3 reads CASSQSNEKLFF. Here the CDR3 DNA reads TGTGCCAGCTCACAGTCTAATGAAAAACTGTTTTTT.

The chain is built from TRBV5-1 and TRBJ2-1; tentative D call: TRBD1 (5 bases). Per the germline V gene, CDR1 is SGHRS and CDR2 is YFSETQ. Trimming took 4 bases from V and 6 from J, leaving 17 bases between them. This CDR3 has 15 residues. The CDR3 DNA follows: TGCGCCAGCAGCATCCCAGGGAATAGGGGCAATGAGCAGTTCTTC. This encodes CASSIPGNRGNEQFF.

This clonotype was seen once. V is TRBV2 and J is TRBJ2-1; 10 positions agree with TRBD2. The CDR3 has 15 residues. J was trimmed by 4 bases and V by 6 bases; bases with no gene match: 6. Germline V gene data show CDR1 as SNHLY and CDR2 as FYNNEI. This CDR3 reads CASRRTSGEYNEQFF. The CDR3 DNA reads TGTGCCAGCAGGCGCACTAGCGGGGAATACAATGAGCAGTTCTTC.

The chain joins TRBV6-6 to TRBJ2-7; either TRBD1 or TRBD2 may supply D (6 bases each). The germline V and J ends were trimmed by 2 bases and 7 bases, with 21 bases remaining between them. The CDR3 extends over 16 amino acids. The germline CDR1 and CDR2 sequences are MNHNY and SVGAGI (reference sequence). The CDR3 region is CASSYLGGSTPAEQYF. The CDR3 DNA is TGTGCCAGCAGTTACCTCGGGGGCTCAACCCCAGCGGAGCAGTACTTC.

The CDR3 DNA is TGTGCCTGGCTCCACGGGACACCCGTTTACGGCGGGGAGCTGTTTTTT. Translated, it gives CAWLHGTPVYGGELFF. The rearrangement links TRBV21-1 to TRBJ2-2; the listed D gene, TRBD1, was not tested against the DNA. TRBV21-1 is a recognized pseudogene. The CDR3 is 16 amino acids.

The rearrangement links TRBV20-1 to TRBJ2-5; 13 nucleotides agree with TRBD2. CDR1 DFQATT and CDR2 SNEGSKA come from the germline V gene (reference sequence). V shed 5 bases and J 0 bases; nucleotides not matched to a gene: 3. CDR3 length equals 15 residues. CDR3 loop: CSAGGLAGNQETQYF. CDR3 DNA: TGCAGTGCTGGGGGACTAGCGGGGAACCAAGAGACCCAGTACTTC.

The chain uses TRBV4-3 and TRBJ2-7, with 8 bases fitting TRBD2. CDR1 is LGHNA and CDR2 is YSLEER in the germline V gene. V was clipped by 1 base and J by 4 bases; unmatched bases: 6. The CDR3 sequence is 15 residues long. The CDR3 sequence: CASSQGFSGKYEQYF. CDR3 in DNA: TGCGCCAGCAGCCAAGGATTTAGCGGGAAATACGAGCAGTACTTC.

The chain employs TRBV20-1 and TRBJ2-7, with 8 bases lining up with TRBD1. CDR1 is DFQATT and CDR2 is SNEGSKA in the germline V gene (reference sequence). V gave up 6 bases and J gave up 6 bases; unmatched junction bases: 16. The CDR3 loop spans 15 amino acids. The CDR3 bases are TGCAGTGCCGGCGGACAGGGATCGTTTGGGCGCGAGCAGTACTTC. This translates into CSAGGQGSFGREQYF.

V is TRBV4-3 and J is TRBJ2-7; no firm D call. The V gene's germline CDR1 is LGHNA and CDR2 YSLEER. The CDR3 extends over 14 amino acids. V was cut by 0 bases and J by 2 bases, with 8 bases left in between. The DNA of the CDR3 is TGCGCCAGCAGCCAAGAGCCGGTAACCTACGAGCAGTACTTC. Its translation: CASSQEPVTYEQYF.

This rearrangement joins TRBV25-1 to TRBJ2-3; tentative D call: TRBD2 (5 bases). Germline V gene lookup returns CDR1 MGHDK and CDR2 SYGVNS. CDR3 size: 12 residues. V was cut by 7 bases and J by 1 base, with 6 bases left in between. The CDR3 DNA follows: TGTGCCAGCACCGGGGGCACAGATACGCAGTATTTT. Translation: CASTGGTDTQYF.

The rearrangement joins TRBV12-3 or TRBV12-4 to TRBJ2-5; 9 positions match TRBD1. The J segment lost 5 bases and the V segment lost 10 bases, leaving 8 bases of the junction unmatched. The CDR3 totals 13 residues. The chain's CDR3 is CATRDRGDETQYF. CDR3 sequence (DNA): TGTGCCACTAGAGACAGGGGGGATGAGACCCAGTACTTC.

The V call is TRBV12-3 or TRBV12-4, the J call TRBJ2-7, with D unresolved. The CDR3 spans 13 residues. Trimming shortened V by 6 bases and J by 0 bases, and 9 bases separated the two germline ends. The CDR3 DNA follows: TGTGCCAGCAGAGGGTTGGACTCCTACGAGCAGTACTTC. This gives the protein CASRGLDSYEQYF.

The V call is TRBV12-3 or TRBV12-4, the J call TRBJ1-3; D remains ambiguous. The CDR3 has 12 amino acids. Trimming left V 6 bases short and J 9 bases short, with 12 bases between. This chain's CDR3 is CASSLVRGTIYF. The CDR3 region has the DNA TGTGCCAGCAGCCTCGTTCGCGGCACCATATATTTT.